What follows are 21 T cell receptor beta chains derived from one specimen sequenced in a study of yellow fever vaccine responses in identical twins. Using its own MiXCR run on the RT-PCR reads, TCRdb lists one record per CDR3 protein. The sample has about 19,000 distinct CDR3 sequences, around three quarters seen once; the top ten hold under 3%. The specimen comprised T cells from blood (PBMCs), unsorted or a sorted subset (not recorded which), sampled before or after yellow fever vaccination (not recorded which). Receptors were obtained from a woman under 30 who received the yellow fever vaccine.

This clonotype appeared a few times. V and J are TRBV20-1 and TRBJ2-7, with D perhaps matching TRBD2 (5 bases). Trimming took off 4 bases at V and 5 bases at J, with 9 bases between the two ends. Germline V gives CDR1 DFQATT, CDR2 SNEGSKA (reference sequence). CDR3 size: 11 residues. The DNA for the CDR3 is TGCAGTGCTACCCGGCGGGACGAGCAGTACTTC. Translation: CSATRRDEQYF.

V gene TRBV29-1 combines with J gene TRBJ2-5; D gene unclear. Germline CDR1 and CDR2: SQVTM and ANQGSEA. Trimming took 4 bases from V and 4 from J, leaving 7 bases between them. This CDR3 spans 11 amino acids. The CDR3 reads CSVASTETQYF. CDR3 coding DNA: TGCAGCGTTGCCAGTACAGAGACCCAGTACTTC.

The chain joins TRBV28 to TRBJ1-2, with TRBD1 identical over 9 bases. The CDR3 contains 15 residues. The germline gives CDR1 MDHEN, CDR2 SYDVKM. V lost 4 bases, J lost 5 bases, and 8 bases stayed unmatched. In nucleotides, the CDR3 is TGTGCCAGCAGTTCCGGGGACAGGGTGAGATATGGCTACACCTTC. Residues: CASSSGDRVRYGYTF.

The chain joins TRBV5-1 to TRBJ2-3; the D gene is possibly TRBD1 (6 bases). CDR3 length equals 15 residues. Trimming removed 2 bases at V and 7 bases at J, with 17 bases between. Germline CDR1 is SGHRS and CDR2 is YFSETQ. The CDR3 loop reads CASSFRTDPPYTQYF. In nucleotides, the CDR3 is TGCGCCAGCAGCTTTAGGACAGACCCTCCATATACGCAGTATTTT.

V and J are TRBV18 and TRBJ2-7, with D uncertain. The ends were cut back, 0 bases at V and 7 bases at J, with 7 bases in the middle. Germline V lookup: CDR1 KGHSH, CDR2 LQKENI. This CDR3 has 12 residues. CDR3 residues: CASSPPLGEQYF. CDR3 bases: TGTGCCAGCTCACCACCTCTTGGGGAGCAGTACTTC. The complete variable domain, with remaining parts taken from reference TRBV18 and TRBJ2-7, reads NAGVMQNPRHLVRRRGQEARLRCSPMKGHSHVYWYRQLPEEGLKFMVYLQKENIIDESGMPKERFSAEFPKEGPSILRIQQVVRGDSAAYFCASSPPLGEQYFGPGTRLTVT.

CDR3 DNA sequence: TGTGCCAGCAGTTTGGGGTTCCTAGCCCGCCCCAATGAGCAGTTCTTC. Residues: CASSLGFLARPNEQFF. The chain couples TRBV12-3 or TRBV12-4 to TRBJ2-1; a weak D match, TRBD2 (5 bases). V was shortened by 3 bases and J by 6 bases, with 18 bases between the two germline ends. This CDR3 has 16 residues.

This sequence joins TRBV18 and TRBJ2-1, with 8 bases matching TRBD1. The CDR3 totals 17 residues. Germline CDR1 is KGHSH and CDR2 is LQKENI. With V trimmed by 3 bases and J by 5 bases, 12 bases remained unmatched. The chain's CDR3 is CASSPFSRGQGDNEQFF. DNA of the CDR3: TGTGCCAGCTCACCCTTTTCCCGTGGACAGGGAGACAATGAGCAGTTCTTC.

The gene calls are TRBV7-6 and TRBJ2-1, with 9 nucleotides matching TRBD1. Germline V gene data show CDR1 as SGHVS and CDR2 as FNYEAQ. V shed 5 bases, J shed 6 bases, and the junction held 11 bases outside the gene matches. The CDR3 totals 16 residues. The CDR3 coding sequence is TGTGCCAGCAGCCCTAGGTGGGACAGGGCGTCCAATGAGCAGTTCTTC. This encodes CASSPRWDRASNEQFF.

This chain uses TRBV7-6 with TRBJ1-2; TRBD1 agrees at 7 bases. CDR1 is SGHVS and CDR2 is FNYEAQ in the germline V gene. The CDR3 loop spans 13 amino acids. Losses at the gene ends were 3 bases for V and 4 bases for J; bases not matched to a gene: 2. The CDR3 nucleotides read TGTGCCAGCAGCTTGGGACAGACCTATGGCTACACCTTC. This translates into CASSLGQTYGYTF.

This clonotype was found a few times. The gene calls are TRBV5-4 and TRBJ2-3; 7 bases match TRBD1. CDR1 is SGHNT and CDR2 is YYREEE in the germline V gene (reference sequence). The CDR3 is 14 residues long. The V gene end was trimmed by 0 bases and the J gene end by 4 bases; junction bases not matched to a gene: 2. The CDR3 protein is CASSLDRGADTQYF. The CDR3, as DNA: TGTGCCAGCAGCTTGGACAGGGGCGCAGATACGCAGTATTTT. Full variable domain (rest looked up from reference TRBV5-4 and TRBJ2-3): ETGVTQSPTHLIKTRGQQVTLRCSSQSGHNTVSWYQQALGQGPQFIFQYYREEENGRGNFPPRFSGLQFPNYSSELNVNALELDDSALYLCASSLDRGADTQYFGPGTRLTVL.

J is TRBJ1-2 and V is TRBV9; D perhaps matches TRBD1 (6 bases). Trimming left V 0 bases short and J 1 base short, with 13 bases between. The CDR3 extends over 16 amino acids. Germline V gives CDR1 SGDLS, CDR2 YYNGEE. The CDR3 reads CASSVASGVGNYGYTF. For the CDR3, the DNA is TGTGCCAGCAGCGTAGCCTCAGGGGTTGGTAACTATGGCTACACCTTC.

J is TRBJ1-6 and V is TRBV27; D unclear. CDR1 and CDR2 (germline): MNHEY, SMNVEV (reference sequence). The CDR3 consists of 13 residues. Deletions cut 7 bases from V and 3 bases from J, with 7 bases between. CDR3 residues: CASTQVYNSPLHF. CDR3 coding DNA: TGTGCCAGCACCCAGGTCTATAATTCACCCCTCCACTTT.

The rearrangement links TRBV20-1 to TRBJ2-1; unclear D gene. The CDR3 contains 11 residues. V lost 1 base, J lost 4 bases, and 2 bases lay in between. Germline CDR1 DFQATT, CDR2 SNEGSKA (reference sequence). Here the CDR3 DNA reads TGCAGTGCTAGAGGATACAATGAGCAGTTCTTC. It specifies CSARGYNEQFF.

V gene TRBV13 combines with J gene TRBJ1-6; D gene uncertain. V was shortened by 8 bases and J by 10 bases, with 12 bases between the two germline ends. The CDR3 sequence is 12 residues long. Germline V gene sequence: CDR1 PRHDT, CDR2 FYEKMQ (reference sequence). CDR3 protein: CASGYTLSPLHF. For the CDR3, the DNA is TGTGCCAGCGGCTACACGTTGTCACCCCTCCACTTT.

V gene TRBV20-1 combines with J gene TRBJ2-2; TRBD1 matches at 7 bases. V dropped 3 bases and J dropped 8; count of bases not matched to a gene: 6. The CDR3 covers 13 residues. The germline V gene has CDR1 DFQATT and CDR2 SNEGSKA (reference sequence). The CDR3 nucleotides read TGCAGTGCTAGCGACAGGGTTAGGGGGGAGCTGTTTTTT. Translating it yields CSASDRVRGELFF.

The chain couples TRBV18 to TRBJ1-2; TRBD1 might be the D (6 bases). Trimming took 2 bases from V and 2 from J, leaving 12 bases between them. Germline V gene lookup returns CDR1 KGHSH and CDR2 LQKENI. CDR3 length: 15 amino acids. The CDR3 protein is CASSPAQGLNYGYTF. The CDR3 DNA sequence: TGTGCCAGCTCACCAGCACAGGGTCTCAACTATGGCTACACCTTC.

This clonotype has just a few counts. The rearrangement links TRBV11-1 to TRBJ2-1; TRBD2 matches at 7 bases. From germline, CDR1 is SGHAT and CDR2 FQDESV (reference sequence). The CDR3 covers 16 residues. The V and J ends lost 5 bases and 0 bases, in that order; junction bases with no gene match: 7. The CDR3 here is CASSATGTISYNEQFF. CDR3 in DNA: TGTGCCAGCAGCGCCACCGGGACTATCTCCTACAATGAGCAGTTCTTC.

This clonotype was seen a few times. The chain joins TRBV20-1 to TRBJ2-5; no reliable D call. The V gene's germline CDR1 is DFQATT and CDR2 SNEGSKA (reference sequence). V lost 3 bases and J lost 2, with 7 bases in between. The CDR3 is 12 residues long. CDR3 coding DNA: TGCAGTGCTAGTCCCCAGCAAGAGACCCAGTACTTC. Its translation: CSASPQQETQYF.

Written as DNA, the CDR3 is TGTGCCAGCAGTGAATCAGCGGCCCTAGGGGAGACCCAGTACTTC. It encodes CASSESAALGETQYF. V and J are TRBV2 and TRBJ2-5; a weak D match, TRBD2 (5 bases). CDR1 and CDR2 (germline): SNHLY, FYNNEI. V was shortened by 2 bases and J by 5 bases, with 15 bases between the two germline ends. The CDR3 totals 15 residues.

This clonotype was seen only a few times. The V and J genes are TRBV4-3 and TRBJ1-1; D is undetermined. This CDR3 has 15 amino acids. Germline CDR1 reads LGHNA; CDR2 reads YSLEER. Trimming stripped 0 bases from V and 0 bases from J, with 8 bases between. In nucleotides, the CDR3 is TGCGCCAGCAGCCAAGATATACAAATGAACACTGAAGCTTTCTTT. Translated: CASSQDIQMNTEAFF.

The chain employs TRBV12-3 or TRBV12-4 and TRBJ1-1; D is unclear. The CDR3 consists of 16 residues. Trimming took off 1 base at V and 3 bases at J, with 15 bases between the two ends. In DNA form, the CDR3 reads TGTGCCAGCAGTTTAGGACTGGTTGATGGGCACACTGAAGCTTTCTTT. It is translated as CASSLGLVDGHTEAFF.